This T cell receptor (beta chain) was sequenced during a study of cytomegalovirus exposure and HLA in healthy donors. General study findings and limits: For TCR beta chains, V- and J-gene trimming was later linked to a missense DCLRE1C variant. Confirmation was obtained in vitro that three CMV-associated chains are specific for CMV antigens.

CDR1 and CDR2 from the germline V gene are SEHNR and FQNEAQ (reference sequence). Germline trimming cut 6 bases from V and 0 bases from J; bases unmatched to any gene: 10. This CDR3 spans 16 amino acids. At the time of sampling, donors were nominally healthy, though unrecorded immune exposures were likely. A multiplex PCR was run with 60 Vbeta primers and 13 Jbeta primers. Produced via immunoSEQ multiplex PCR; TCRdb's table is partial and in-frame only. The table lists some 61,000 clones, 75% to 90% of them singletons. A remark on this clone: What it binds is unknown.

Sequencing was done on a sample of PBMCs. This chain links TRBV7-9 with TRBJ1-1, with TRBD1 matching over 7 bases. The TCR comes from a human donor in good health. This CDR3 is CASRLQTGVMNTEAFF. The CDR3 nucleotides read TGTGCCAGCAGGCTACAAACAGGGGTAATGAACACTGAAGCTTTCTTT.